This TCR beta chain is from a study of PD-1 blockade in classical Hodgkin lymphoma (dated by TCRdb to 2020 to 2022). Concerning the study at large: Nivolumab dosing was 3 mg/kg intravenously every 2 weeks, continuing until either disease progression or unacceptable toxicity. A peripheral blood immune signature of response to PD-1 blockade in classical Hodgkin lymphoma was defined using TCR beta sequencing and CyTOF. Beyond this particular receptor, the publication reports: Baseline TCR diversity was reported to be lower in newly diagnosed patients than in healthy donors, and even lower in relapsed/refractory patients. The study was restricted to a single clinical trial cohort, and the causes of repertoire differences, possibly disease activity or prior therapy, were left undefined. Baseline diversity similar to that of newly diagnosed patients was observed in trial patients achieving complete response, whereas significantly lower diversity was observed in partial responders and progressors. Lower diversity was observed in patients in whom nivolumab was started less than 1 year after ASCT, and these patients were excluded from later analyses so that confounding by immune reconstitution would be avoided. By C4D1, a significant rise was seen in CD4+ TCR diversity but not in CD8+ TCR diversity (p=0.0027 vs p=0.16), and the rise was most apparent among complete responders (p=0.02).

This specimen's time point label, interpreted: cycle 2 day 1 (C2D1) of nivolumab. Every trial patient had relapsed after autologous stem cell transplantation, and cohorts A, B and C differed in prior brentuximab vedotin exposure. A total of over 50 patients with relapsed/refractory classical Hodgkin lymphoma made up the trial cohort, and each patient's best overall response was complete response, partial response or progressive disease. Single-agent nivolumab was administered to trial patients in the multi-cohort phase II CheckMate 205 trial. Best overall response was determined by an independent review committee according to the 2007 International Working Group response criteria. Trial PBMCs were collected just before the start of nivolumab (C1D1) and during therapy at cycle 2 day 1 and cycle 4 day 1. Peripheral blood was collected in 8 mL Vacutainer Cell Preparation Tubes, from which PBMCs were isolated by centrifugation and then cryopreserved.

Concerning this clone: Its antigen remains unidentified. Within one base of it there is no much larger clone, and no base qualities were kept.

Genomic DNA was isolated using the Qiagen DNeasy kit from unsorted PBMCs as well as from negatively selected CD4+ and CD8+ fractions. TCR beta CDR3 regions were amplified by immunoSEQ multiplex PCR using primers annealing to V and J segments. Amplification bias was minimized using a synthetic immune receptor repertoire, and residual bias was removed computationally after sequencing. On the study's bioinformatics: Repertoire diversity was quantified as the Shannon entropy index using custom Python scripts. Unsorted, CD4+ and CD8+ repertoires were analyzed separately, except for combined analyses in which CD4+ and CD8+ sequences were merged in silico. A clone counted as expanded when the clone's frequency after treatment rose at least 2-fold relative to C1D1, and clones undetected at baseline were given a pseudocount of 0.5. Singleton clones were defined as clones with 0 or 1 copy at C1D1, and non-singleton clones were defined as clones with 2 or more copies. Clones expanded in unsorted samples were assigned a CD4+, CD8+ or unknown annotation through matching of protein sequences in sorted samples from the same patient. Wilcoxon tests were applied to paired samples to test diversity changes from C1D1 to C4D1. In its TCRdb copy, this immuneACCESS table keeps in-frame sequences only and misses some clones. Where compared with another copy, unresolved V genes explain less than half of these, and the others have no known cause. V, J and clone size derive from that table, while D and trimming were established from the DNA sequence. Across this sample there are 40,000 to 50,000 clones, with about 88% seen only once. The ten most abundant clones make up around 5% of the sample.

The TCR sequence derives from a human donor with classical Hodgkin lymphoma. This material consisted of peripheral blood mononuclear cells (PBMCs), taken before the second cycle of nivolumab.

Here is the DNA: TGTGCCAGCAGCTTAAATACGGCTAGCGGATTGGGCGGGGAGCTGTTTTTT. Translated, it reads CASSLNTASGLGGELFF. The V gene is TRBV7-3 and the J gene is TRBJ2-2; 7 bases in the middle match TRBD2. Clipping removes 1 base from V and 7 bases from J, with 12 as the unmatched junction base count. The CDR3 starts with the cysteine, ends with the phenylalanine, and has 17 residues. The only DNA kept is the CDR3, 51 bases in frame from the first base. CDR1 and CDR2 are read off the germline V gene as SGHTA and FQGTGA.